The clone carrying this T cell receptor (beta chain) occurred a few times. These data come from a study of blood T cell repertoires in COVID-19. Across the whole study: COVID-19 samples collected from the United States, Italy and Spain covered acute and convalescent phases. In each case, the material was cDNA or gDNA derived from T cells, B-cell-depleted T cells, or PBMCs.

Per the original data handling: Estimates of nucleated cell counts were drawn from the amplification of reference gene primers. Clones were read by immunoSEQ multiplex PCR, and TCRdb kept only the in-frame ones, dropping some. That table supplies the V and J calls and clone size; D and trimming were determined from the DNA. This sample has about 140,000 clones, with about 80% found just once. Trimming removed 0 bases at V and 3 bases at J, with 7 bases between. Germline values: CDR1 SGHKS, CDR2 YYEKEE (reference sequence). This CDR3 is 13 amino acids long. The TCR comes from a man aged 70 or older who had recovered from COVID-19. The V and J genes are TRBV5-5 and TRBJ2-7; tentative D call: TRBD1 (5 bases). Specimen: peripheral blood. CDR3 protein: CASSLAQGYEQYF. The CDR3 DNA is TGTGCCAGCAGCTTGGCGCAGGGCTACGAGCAGTACTTC. The whole variable domain, filled in from reference TRBV5-5 and TRBJ2-7, reads DAGVTQSPTHLIKTRGQQVTLRCSPISGHKSVSWYQQVLGQGPQFIFQYYEKEERGRGNFPDRFSARQFPNYSSELNVNALLLGDSALYLCASSLAQGYEQYFGPGTRLTVT.